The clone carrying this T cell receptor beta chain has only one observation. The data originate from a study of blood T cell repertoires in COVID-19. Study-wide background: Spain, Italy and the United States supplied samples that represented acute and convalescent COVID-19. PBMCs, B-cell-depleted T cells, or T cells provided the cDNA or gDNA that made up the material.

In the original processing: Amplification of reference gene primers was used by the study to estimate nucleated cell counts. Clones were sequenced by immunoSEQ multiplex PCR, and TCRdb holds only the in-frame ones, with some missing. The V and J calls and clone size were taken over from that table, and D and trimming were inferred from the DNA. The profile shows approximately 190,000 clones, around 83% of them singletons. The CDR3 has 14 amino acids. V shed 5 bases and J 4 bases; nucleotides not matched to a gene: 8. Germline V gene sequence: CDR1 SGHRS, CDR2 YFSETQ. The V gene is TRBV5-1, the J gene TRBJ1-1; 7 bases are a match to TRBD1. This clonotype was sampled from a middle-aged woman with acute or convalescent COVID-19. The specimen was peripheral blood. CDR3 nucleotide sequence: TGCGCCAGCAGAAAAACTAGGGACAGCACTGAAGCTTTCTTT. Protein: CASRKTRDSTEAFF.